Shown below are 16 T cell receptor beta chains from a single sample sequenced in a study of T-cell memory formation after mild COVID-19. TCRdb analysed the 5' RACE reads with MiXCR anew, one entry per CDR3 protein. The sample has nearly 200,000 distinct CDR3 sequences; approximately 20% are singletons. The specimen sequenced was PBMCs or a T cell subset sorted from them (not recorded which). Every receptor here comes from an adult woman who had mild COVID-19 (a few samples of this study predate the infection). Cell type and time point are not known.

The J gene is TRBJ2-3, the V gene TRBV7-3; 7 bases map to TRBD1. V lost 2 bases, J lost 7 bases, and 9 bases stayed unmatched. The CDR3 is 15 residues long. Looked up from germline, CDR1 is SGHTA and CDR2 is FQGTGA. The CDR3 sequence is CASSLGGPGQHTQYF. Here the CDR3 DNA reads TGTGCCAGCAGCTTAGGAGGTCCGGGACAGCATACGCAGTATTTT.

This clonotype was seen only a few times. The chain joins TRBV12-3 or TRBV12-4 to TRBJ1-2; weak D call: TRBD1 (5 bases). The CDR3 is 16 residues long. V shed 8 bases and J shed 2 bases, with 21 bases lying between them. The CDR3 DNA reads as TGTGCCAGCGGGAATTCGGGGCGGACGAAAAACTATGGCTACACCTTC. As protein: CASGNSGRTKNYGYTF.

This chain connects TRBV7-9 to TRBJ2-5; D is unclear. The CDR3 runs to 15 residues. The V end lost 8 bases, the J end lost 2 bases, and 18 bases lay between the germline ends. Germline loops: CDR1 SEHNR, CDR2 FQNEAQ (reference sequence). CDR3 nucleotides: TGTGCCAGCGTGGCCCCCCGTTGGGGACAAGAGACCCAGTACTTC. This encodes CASVAPRWGQETQYF.

The CDR3 sequence: CASSQDPGGSDHSYEQYF. The CDR3 region has the DNA TGCGCCAGCAGCCAAGATCCCGGGGGTAGCGACCACTCCTACGAGCAGTACTTC. This chain joins TRBV4-1 and TRBJ2-7, with a tentative D call TRBD2 (6 bases). Trimming took off 0 bases at V and 0 bases at J, with 18 bases between the two ends. CDR1 and CDR2 from the germline V gene are MGHRA and YSYEKL. The CDR3 covers 18 residues.

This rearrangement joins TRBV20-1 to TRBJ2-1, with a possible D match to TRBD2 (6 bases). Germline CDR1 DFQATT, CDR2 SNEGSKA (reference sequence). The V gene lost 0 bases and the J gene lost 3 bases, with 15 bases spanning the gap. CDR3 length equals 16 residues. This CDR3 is CSARDPSGGHYNEQFF. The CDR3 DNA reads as TGCAGTGCTAGAGATCCGAGCGGAGGGCACTACAATGAGCAGTTCTTC.

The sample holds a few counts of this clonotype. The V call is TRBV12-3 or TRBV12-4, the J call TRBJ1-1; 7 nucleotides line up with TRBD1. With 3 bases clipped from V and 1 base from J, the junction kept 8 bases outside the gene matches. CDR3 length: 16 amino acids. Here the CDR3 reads CASSFRTGLSNTEAFF. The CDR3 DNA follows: TGTGCCAGCAGTTTCCGGACAGGCCTTTCGAACACTGAAGCTTTCTTT.

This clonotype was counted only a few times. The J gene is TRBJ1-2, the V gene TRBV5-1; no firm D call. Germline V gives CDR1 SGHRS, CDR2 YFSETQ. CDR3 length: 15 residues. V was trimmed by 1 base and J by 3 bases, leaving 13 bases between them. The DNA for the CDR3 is TGCGCCAGCAGCTTGACAGTGATTCCGGACTATGGCTACACCTTC. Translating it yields CASSLTVIPDYGYTF.

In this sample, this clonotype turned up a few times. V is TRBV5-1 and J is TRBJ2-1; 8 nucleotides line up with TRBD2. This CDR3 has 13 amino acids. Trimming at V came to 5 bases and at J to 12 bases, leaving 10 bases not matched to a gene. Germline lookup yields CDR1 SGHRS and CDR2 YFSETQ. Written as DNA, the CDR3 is TGCGCCAGCAGAGAGACCGAAGCGGGGGTGCAGTTCTTC. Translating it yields CASRETEAGVQFF.

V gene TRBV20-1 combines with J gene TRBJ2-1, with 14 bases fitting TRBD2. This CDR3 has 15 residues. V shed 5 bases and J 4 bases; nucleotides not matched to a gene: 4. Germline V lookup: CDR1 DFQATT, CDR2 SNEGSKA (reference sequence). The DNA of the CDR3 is TGCAGTGCTCCGGGACTAGCGGGAGTTTACAATGAGCAGTTCTTC. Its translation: CSAPGLAGVYNEQFF.

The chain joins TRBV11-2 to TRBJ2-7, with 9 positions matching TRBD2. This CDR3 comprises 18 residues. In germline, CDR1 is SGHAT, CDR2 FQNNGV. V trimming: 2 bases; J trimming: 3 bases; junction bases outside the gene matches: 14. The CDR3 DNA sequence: TGTGCCAGCAGCTTACGGGCGAGGGGCGGGAGGGCCGTCTACGAGCAGTACTTC. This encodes CASSLRARGGRAVYEQYF.

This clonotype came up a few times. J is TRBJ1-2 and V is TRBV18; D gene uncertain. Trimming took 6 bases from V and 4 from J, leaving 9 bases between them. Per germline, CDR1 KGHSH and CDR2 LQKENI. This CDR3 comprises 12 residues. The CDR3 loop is CASSGGSYGYTF. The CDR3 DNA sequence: TGTGCCAGCTCTGGCGGAAGCTATGGCTACACCTTC.

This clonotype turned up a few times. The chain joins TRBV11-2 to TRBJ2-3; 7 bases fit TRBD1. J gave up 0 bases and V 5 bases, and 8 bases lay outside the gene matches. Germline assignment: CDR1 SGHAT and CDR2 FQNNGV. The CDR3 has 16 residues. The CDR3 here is CASSPPGTVSTDTQYF. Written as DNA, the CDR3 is TGTGCCAGCAGCCCTCCCGGGACAGTGAGCACAGATACGCAGTATTTT. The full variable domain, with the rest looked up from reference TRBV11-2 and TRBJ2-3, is EAGVAQSPRYKIIEKRQSVAFWCNPISGHATLYWYQQILGQGPKLLIQFQNNGVVDDSQLPKDRFSAERLKGVDSTLKIQPAKLEDSAVYLCASSPPGTVSTDTQYFGPGTRLTVL.

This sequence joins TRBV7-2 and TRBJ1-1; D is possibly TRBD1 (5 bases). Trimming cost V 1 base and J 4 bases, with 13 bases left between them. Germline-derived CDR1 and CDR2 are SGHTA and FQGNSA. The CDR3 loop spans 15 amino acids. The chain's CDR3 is CASSLVGAGSTEAFF. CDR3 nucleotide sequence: TGTGCCAGCAGCTTAGTAGGCGCAGGGTCCACTGAAGCTTTCTTT.

The chain's CDR3 is CSAGGGGNEQFF. In nucleotides, the CDR3 is TGCAGTGCTGGCGGGGGGGGGAATGAGCAGTTCTTC. The V gene is TRBV20-1, the J gene TRBJ2-1; the match to TRBD2 covers 9 bases. V shed 5 bases, J shed 7 bases, and the junction held 3 bases outside the gene matches. Germline CDR1 reads DFQATT; CDR2 reads SNEGSKA (reference sequence). This CDR3 has 12 residues.

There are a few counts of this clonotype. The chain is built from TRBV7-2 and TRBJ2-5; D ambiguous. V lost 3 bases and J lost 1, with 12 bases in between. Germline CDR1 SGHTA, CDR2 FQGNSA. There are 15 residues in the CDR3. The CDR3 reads CASSLGSLPQETQYF. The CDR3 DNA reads TGTGCCAGCAGCTTGGGTAGTCTCCCCCAAGAGACCCAGTACTTC.

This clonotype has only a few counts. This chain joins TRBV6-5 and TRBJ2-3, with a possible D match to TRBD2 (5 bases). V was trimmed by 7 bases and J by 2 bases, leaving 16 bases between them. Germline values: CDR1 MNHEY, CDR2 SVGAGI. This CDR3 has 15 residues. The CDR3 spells CASKRGQVNTDTQYF. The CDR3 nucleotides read TGTGCCAGCAAACGGGGTCAGGTGAACACAGATACGCAGTATTTT.